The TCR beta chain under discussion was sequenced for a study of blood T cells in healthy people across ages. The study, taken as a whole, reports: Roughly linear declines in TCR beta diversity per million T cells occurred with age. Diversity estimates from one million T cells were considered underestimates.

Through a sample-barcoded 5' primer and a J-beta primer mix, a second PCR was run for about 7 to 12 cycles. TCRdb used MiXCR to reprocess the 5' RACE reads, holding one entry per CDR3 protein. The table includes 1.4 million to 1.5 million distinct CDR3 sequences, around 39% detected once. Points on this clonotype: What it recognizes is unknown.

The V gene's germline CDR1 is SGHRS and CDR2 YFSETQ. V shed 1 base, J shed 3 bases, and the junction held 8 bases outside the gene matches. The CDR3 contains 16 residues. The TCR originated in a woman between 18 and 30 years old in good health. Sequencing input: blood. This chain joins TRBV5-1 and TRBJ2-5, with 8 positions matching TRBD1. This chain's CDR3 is CASSLSPSGGEETQYF. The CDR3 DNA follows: TGCGCCAGCAGCTTGAGTCCCTCAGGGGGCGAAGAGACCCAGTACTTC.